The clone carrying this T cell receptor beta chain was seen at least ten times. Its antigen remains unidentified. With V trimmed by 5 bases and J by 8 bases, 9 bases remained unmatched. Germline-derived CDR1 and CDR2 are SQVTM and ANQGSEA. The CDR3 sequence is 13 residues long. The data are from a study of CD8 T cells in ankylosing spondylitis. The study, taken as a whole, reports: Blood from ankylosing spondylitis patients appeared to carry a characteristic roughly 8-variant TCR beta motif.

TCRdb re-derived calls from the 5' RACE reads in MiXCR, one entry per CDR3 protein. The profile shows some 130,000 distinct CDR3 sequences, just under 7.5% of them singletons. The chain employs TRBV29-1 and TRBJ1-2, with 9 bases lining up with TRBD1. What was sequenced was blood, either unsorted or a sorted T cell fraction (not recorded which). The receptor was isolated from a female donor with ankylosing spondylitis or in good health (not recorded which). The CDR3 protein is CSVSSGTGNGYTF. The CDR3 DNA reads as TGCAGCGTTAGCTCCGGGACAGGGAACGGCTACACCTTC. The full variable domain, completed using reference TRBV29-1 and TRBJ1-2, is SAVISQKPSRDICQRGTSLTIQCQVDSQVTMMFWYRQQPGQSLTLIATANQGSEATYESGFVIDKFPISRPNLTFSTLTVSNMSPEDSSIYLCSVSSGTGNGYTFGSGTRLTVV.